This T cell receptor (beta chain) was identified during a study of blood T cell repertoires in COVID-19. Whole-study context: Sample material is recorded as cDNA or gDNA derived from T cells, B-cell-depleted T cells, or PBMCs.

The CDR3 spans 16 residues. Germline CDR1 reads LGHDT; CDR2 reads YNNKEL (reference sequence). V was pared by 2 bases and J by 2 bases, with 15 bases between. Participants had their cohort set by participant-reported clinical history. The method was immunoSEQ multiplex PCR; TCRdb's version includes in-frame clones alone and lacks a portion of them. The repertoire holds 110,000 to 150,000 clones, with almost 85% as singletons. Specimen: PBMCs or T cells enriched from blood (not recorded which). This receptor was obtained from a man in his forties with acute COVID-19. The rearrangement links TRBV3-1 (or the pseudogene TRBV3-2) to TRBJ1-1; TRBD1 might be the D (5 bases). The CDR3 DNA reads as TGTGCCAGCAGCCAACGGTTCAGGGATCCAAACACTGAAGCTTTCTTT. It encodes CASSQRFRDPNTEAFF.